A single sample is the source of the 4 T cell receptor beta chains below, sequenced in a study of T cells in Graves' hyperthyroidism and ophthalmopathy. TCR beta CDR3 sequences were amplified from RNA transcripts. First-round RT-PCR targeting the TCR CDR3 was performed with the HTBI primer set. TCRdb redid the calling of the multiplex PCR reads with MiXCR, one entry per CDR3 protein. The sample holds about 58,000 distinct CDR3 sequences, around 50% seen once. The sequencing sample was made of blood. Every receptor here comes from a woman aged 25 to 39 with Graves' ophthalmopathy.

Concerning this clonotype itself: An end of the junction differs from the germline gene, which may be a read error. CDR3 region: CASSPLAGSIDTQYF. CDR3 sequence (DNA): TGTGCCAGCAGCCCACTAGCGGGAAGCATAGATACGCAGTATTTT. The rearrangement uses TRBV5-8 and TRBJ2-3, with 10 bases aligning to TRBD2. CDR1 SGHTS and CDR2 YDEGEE come from the germline V gene. This CDR3 has 15 amino acids.

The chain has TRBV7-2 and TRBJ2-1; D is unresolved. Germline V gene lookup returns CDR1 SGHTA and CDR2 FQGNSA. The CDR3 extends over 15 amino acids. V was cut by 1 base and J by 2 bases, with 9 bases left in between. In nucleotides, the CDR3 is TGTGCCAGCAGCTTAGTCTCGAGGACCTACAATGAGCAGTTCTTC. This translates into CASSLVSRTYNEQFF.

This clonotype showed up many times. The CDR3 reads CASSISGADTGELFF. CDR3 bases: TGTGCCAGTAGTATTTCGGGGGCGGACACCGGGGAGCTGTTTTTT. The chain joins TRBV19 to TRBJ2-2; D tentatively fits TRBD1 or TRBD2 (6 bases each). V dropped 3 bases and J dropped 3 bases, with 11 bases sitting between them. Germline-derived CDR1 and CDR2 are LNHDA and SQIVND (reference sequence). The CDR3 runs to 15 residues.

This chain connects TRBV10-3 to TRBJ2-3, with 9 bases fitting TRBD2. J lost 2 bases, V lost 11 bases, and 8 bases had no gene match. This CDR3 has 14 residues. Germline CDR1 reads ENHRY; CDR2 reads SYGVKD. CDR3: CAASGLADTDTQYF. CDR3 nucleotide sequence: TGTGCCGCCTCGGGACTAGCCGACACAGATACGCAGTATTTT.